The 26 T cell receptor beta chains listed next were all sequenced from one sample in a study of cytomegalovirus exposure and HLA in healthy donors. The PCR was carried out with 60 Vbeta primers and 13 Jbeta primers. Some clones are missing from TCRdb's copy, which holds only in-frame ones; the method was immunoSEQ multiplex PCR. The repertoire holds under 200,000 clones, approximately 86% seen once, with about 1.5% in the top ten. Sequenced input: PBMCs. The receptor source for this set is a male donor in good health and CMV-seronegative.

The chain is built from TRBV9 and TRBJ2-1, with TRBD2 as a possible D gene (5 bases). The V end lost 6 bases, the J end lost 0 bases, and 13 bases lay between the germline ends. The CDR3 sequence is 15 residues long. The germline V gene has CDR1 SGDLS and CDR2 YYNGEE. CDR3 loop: CASTFGDSSYNEQFF. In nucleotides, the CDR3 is TGTGCCAGCACCTTCGGGGATAGCTCCTACAATGAGCAGTTCTTC.

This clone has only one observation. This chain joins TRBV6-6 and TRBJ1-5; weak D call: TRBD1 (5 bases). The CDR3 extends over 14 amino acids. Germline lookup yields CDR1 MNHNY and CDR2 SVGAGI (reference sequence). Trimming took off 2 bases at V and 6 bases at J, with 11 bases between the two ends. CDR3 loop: CASSYGAGRQPQHF. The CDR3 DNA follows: TGTGCCAGCAGTTACGGGGCAGGGCGTCAGCCCCAGCATTTT.

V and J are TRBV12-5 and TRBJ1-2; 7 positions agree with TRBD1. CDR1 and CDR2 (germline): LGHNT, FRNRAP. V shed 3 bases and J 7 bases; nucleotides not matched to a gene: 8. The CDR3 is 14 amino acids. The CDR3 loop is CASGFTSQGVGYTF. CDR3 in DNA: TGTGCTAGTGGTTTTACCTCCCAGGGGGTTGGCTACACCTTC. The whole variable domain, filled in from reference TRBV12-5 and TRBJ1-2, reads DARVTQTPRHKVTEMGQEVTMRCQPILGHNTVFWYRQTMMQGLELLAYFRNRAPLDDSGMPKDRFSAEMPDATLATLKIQPSEPRDSAVYFCASGFTSQGVGYTFGSGTRLTVV.

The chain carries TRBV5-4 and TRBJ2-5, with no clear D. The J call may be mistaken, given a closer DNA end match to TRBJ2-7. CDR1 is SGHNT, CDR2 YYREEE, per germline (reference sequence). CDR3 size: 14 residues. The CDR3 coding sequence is TGTGCCAGCAGCTTGGCCTCTTCGTCCTACGAGCAGTACTTC. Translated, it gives CASSLASSSYEQYF.

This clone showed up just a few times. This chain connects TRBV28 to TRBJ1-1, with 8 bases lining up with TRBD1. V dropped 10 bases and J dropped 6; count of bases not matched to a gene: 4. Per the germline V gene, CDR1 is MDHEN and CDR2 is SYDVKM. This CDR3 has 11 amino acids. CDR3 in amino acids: CATRGQPEAFF. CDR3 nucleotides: TGTGCCACCAGGGGGCAGCCTGAAGCTTTCTTT.

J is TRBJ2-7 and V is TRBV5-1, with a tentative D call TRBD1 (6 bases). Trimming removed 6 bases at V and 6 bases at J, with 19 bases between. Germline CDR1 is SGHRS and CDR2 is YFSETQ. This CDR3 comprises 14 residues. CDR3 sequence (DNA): TGCGCCAGCACCGACAACAGGGCCCTCCTCGAGCAGTACTTC. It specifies CASTDNRALLEQYF.

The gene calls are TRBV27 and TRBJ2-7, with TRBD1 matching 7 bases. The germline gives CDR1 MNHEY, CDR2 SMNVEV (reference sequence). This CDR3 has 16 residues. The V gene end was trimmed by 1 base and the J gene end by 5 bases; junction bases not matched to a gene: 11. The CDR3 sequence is CASSLFPRGSFDEQYF. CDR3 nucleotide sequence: TGTGCCAGCAGTTTATTTCCCAGGGGGTCGTTCGACGAGCAGTACTTC.

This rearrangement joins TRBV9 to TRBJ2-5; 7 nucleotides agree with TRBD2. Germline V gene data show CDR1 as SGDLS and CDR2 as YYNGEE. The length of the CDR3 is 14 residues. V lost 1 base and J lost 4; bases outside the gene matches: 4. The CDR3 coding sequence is TGTGCCAGCAGCGTATCCAGCGGGGTAGAGACCCAGTACTTC. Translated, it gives CASSVSSGVETQYF.

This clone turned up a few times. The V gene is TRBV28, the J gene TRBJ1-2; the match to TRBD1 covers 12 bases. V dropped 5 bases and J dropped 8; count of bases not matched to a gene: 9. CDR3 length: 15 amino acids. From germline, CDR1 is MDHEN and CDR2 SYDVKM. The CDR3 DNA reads TGTGCCAGCAGTCCATCGGGACAGGGGGCCGAAGGCTACACCTTC. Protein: CASSPSGQGAEGYTF.

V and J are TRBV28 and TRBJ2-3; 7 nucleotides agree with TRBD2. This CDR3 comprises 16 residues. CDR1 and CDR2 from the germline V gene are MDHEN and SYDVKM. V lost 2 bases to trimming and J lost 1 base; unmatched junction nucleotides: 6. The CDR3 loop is CASSLSGRAGTDTQYF. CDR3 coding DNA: TGTGCCAGCAGTTTAAGTGGGAGGGCGGGCACAGATACGCAGTATTTT.

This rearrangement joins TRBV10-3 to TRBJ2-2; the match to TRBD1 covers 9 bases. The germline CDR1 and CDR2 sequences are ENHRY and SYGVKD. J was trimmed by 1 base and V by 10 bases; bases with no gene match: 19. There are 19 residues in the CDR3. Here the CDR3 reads CATHSGPGQGTKNTGELFF. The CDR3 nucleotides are TGTGCCACGCACTCGGGACCGGGACAGGGAACGAAGAACACCGGGGAGCTGTTTTTT.

Here the CDR3 reads CASSLGSSYEQFF. CDR3 nucleotide sequence: TGTGCCAGCAGCTTAGGGTCTAGTTATGAGCAGTTCTTC. The gene calls are TRBV7-9 and TRBJ2-1; D unresolved. Germline V gives CDR1 SEHNR, CDR2 FQNEAQ (reference sequence). CDR3 length: 13 amino acids. V was shortened by 1 base and J by 8 bases, with 9 bases between the two germline ends.

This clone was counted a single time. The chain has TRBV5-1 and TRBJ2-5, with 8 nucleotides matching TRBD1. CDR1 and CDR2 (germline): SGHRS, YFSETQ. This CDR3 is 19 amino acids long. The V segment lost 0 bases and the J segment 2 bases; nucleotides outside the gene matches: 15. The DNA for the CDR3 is TGCGCCAGCAGCTTGGTACCAGCTACCGGGACAGGCGCACAAGAGACCCAGTACTTC. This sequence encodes CASSLVPATGTGAQETQYF.

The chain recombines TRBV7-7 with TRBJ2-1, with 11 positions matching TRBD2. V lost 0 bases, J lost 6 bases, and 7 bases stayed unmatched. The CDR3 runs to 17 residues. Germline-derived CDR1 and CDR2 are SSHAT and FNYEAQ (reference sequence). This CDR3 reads CASSLAIGLAGSNEQFF. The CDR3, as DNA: TGTGCCAGCAGCTTAGCGATTGGACTAGCGGGCAGCAATGAGCAGTTCTTC.

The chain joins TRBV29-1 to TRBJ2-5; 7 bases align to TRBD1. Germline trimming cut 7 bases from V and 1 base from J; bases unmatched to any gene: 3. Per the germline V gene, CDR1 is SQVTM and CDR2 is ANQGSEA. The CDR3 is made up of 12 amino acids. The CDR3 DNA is TGCAGCGCCGACAGGGCCCAAGAGACCCAGTACTTC. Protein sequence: CSADRAQETQYF.

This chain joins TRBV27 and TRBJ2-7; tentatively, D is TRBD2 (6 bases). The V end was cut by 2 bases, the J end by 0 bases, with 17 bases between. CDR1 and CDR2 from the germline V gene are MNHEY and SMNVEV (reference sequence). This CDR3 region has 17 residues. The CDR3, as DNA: TGTGCCAGCAGTTTAGGGCTAGCAGGAGGGTACTCCTACGAGCAGTACTTC. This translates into CASSLGLAGGYSYEQYF.

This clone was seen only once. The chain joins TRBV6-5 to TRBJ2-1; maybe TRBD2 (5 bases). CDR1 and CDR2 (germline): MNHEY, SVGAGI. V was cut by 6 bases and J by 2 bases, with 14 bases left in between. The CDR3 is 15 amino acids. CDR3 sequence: CASRPKLVPYNEQFF. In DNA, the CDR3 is TGTGCCAGCAGACCCAAACTAGTTCCCTACAATGAGCAGTTCTTC.

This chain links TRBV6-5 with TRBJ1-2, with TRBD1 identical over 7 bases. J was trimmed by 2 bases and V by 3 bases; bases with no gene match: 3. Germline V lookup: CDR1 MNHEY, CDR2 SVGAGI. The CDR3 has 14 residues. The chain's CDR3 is CASSYRGLNYGYTF. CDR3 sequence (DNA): TGTGCCAGCAGTTATAGGGGGCTGAACTATGGCTACACCTTC.

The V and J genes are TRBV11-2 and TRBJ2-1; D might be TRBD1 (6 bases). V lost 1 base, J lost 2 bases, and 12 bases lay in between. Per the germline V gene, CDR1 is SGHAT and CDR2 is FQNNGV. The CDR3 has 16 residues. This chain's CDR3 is CASSLGTGKAYNEQFF. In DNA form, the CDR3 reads TGTGCCAGCAGCTTAGGAACAGGGAAGGCCTACAATGAGCAGTTCTTC.

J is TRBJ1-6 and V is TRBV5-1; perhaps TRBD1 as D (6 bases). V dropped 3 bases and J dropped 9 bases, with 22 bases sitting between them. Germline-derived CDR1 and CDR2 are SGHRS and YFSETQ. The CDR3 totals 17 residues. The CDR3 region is CASSSGQLRGNSSPLHF. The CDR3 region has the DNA TGCGCCAGCAGCTCCGGACAGCTCCGAGGGAATAGTTCACCCCTCCACTTT.

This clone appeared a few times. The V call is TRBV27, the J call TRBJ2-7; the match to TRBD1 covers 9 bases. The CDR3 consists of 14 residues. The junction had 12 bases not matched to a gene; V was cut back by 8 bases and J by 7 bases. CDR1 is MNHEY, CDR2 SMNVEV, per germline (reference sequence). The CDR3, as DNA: TGTGCCAGCCGAATCCCGGGACAGGGATGGGAGCAGTACTTC. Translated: CASRIPGQGWEQYF.

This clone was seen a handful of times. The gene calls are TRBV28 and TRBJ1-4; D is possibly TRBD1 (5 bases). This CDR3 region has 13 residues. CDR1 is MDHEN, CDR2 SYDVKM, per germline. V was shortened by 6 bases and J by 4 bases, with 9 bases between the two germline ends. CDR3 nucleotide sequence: TGTGCCAGCAGGACAGTCAATAATGAAAAACTGTTTTTT. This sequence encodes CASRTVNNEKLFF. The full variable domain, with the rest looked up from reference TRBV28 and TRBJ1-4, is DVKVTQSSRYLVKRTGEKVFLECVQDMDHENMFWYRQDPGLGLRLIYFSYDVKMKEKGDIPEGYSVSREKKERFSLILESASTNQTSMYLCASRTVNNEKLFFGSGTQLSVL.

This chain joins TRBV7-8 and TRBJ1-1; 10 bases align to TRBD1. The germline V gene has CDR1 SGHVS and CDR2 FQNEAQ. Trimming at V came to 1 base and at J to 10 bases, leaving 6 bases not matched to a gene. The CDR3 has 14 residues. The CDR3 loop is CASSLGTGQGRAFF. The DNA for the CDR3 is TGTGCCAGCAGCTTAGGAACGGGACAGGGGAGAGCTTTCTTT.

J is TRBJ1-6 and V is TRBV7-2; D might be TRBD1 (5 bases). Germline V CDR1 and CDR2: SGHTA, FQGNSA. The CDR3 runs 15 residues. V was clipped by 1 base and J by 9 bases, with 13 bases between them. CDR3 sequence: CASSLVAGLISPLHF. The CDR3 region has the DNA TGTGCCAGCAGCTTAGTTGCAGGGTTGATTTCACCCCTCCACTTT.

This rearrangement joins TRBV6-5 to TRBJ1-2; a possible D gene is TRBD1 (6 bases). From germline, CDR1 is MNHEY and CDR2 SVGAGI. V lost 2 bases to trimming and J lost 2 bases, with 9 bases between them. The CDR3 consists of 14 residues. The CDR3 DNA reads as TGTGCCAGCAGTTACCGAGGGGGAAACTATGGCTACACCTTC. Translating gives CASSYRGGNYGYTF.

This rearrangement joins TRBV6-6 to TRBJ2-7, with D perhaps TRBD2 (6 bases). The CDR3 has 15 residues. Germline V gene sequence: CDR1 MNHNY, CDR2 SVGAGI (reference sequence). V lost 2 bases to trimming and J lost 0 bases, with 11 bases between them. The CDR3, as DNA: TGTGCCAGCAGTTACAAGGTGGGACTCTCCTACGAGCAGTACTTC. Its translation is CASSYKVGLSYEQYF.